In its sample, the clone carrying this T cell receptor beta chain was seen many times. TCRdb reprocessed the 5' RACE reads with MiXCR, giving one entry per CDR3 protein. Among under 70,000 distinct CDR3 sequences listed, over 4% were seen once. This entry comes from a study of early T cells in non-severe SARS-CoV-2 infection. With 3 bases clipped from V and 3 bases from J, the junction kept 8 bases outside the gene matches. Per germline, CDR1 MNHEY and CDR2 SMNVEV (reference sequence). The CDR3 has 17 amino acids. The sequenced sample was whole blood. This chain links TRBV27 with TRBJ1-2, with 12 positions matching TRBD1. The sequence came from an adult who was a healthcare worker with PCR-confirmed SARS-CoV-2 infection or an uninfected control (not recorded which). Here the CDR3 DNA reads TGTGCCAGCAGTTTGGCCGGGGACAGGGGGCACGACTATGGCTACACCTTC. Amino acid sequence: CASSLAGDRGHDYGYTF.